This T cell receptor beta chain was identified during a study of memory CD4+ T cells and cytomegalovirus serostatus. Regarding the study as a whole: The CMV-associated TCR signature appears largely within the CD4+ memory repertoire.

This CDR3 spans 14 amino acids. Per germline, CDR1 MDHEN and CDR2 SYDVKM. V dropped 4 bases and J dropped 2; count of bases not matched to a gene: 5. The sort gate was single viable CD3+CD4+CD8-CD45RO+ cells for memory CD4+ T cells. Serum IgG to CMV pp150, pp28, p38 and p52 defined serostatus. Measured with immunoSEQ multiplex PCR; TCRdb has only the in-frame clones, and not every one. This sample carries approximately 52,000 clones, roughly 78% of them seen once, and the ten largest clones take about 0.77%. To note about this clone: Its antigen is currently unknown.

The chain couples TRBV28 to TRBJ2-7, with 7 nucleotides matching TRBD1. The clonotype comes from an adult in good health and CMV-seronegative. The sequencing sample was made of memory CD4+ T cells from blood. CDR3: CASSSPGQTYEQYF. CDR3 DNA sequence: TGTGCCAGCAGTTCTCCGGGACAGACCTACGAGCAGTACTTC.